This T cell receptor beta chain was retrieved from a study of neurological immune-mediated disorders. The CDR3 has 13 residues. CDR1 is DFQATT, CDR2 SNEGSKA, per germline (reference sequence). Trimming left V 6 bases short and J 2 bases short, with 14 bases between. This clonotype was seen ten or more times. TCRdb independently ran MiXCR on the 5' RACE reads; one entry per CDR3 protein. This sample yields some 14,000 distinct CDR3 sequences, of which 6% to 8% are seen a single time; about 24% belongs to the top ten. The V call is TRBV20-1, the J call TRBJ2-7, with D maybe TRBD2 (5 bases). The source is a woman aged 40 to 50 in good health. Source material: CD8+ T cells from blood. Here the CDR3 reads CSAPTVSAYEQYF. CDR3 nucleotides: TGCAGTGCACCTACCGTTAGCGCCTACGAGCAGTACTTC.